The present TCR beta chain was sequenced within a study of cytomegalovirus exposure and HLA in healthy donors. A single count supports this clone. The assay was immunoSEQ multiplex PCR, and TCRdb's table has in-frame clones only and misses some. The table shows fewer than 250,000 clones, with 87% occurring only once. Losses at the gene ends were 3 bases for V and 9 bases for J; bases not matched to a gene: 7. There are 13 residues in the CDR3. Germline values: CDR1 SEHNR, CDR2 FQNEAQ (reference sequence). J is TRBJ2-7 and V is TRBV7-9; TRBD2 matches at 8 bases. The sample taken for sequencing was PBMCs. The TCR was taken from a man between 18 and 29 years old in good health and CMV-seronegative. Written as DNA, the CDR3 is TGTGCCAGCAGCTTTTCGTCGCGGGAGGCGCAGTACTTC. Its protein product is CASSFSSREAQYF. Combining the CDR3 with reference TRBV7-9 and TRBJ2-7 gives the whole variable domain DTGVSQNPRHKITKRGQNVTFRCDPISEHNRLYWYRQTLGQGPEFLTYFQNEAQLEKSRLLSDRFSAERPKGSFSTLEIQRTEQGDSAMYLCASSFSSREAQYFGPGTRLTVT.